This TCR beta chain was identified in a study of T-cell reconstitution after alpha-beta-depleted transplantation in children. General observations from the study: One year after transplant, T-cell counts and diversity came mostly from newly produced T cells. Several hundred expanded graft clones reportedly were the source of alpha-beta T cells about two months after transplant. Elevated TCRbeta diversity at day 60 was traced, in some patients, to surviving recipient T cells and thymic progenitors.

Preparation of the TCRbeta library used unique molecular identifiers. TCRdb ran MiXCR on the PCR reads and lists one entry per CDR3 protein. The sample carries roughly 490,000 distinct CDR3 sequences, about 10% recorded once. This clonotype was picked up one time. Its antigen is still unknown. Because the CDR3's place on the DNA is in doubt, the DNA is left out and the CDR3 is given as listed by TCRdb. This TCR derives from a female patient aged 2 to 10 who had a stem cell transplant for aplastic anemia, so the T cells may come from the graft donor. This specimen consisted of PBMCs, mostly from graft donor cells, obtained 180 days after TCRalphabeta/CD19-depleted stem cell transplant.

CDR3 residues: CARSLFGSGPLLGTQYF. The chain joins TRBV12-3 or TRBV12-4 to TRBJ2-5; TRBD2 is the table's D call and was not checked against the DNA. Both ends counted, the CDR3 spans 17 residues.